This T cell receptor (beta chain) came from a study of CD8 T cells in Susac syndrome. CDR3 length: 13 amino acids. The V and J ends lost 8 bases and 5 bases respectively, with 13 bases between them. Germline CDR1 and CDR2: MDHEN and SYDVKM. Sequencing of TCR beta drew on CD8+ and CD4+ T cells from blood. TEMRA cells were FACS-enriched, and CD8+ and CD4+ T cells were isolated negatively. With random hexamers, 0.5 to 1 ug RNA was reverse transcribed. The authors amplified TCR beta CDR3 across 54 Vbeta and 13 Jbeta using immunoSEQ multiplex PCR. Via MiXCR, TCRdb re-called the immunoSEQ multiplex PCR reads, giving one row per CDR3 protein. The sample carries roughly 200,000 distinct CDR3 sequences, about 95% recorded once.

V usage is TRBV28 and J usage is TRBJ2-1; TRBD2 might be the D (6 bases). Sequencing was performed on CD4+ T cells from PBMCs. The origin of this receptor is a human donor in good health. CDR3 loop: CASRLGGDNEQFF. CDR3 DNA: TGTGCCAGCCGACTAGGAGGGGACAATGAGCAGTTCTTC.